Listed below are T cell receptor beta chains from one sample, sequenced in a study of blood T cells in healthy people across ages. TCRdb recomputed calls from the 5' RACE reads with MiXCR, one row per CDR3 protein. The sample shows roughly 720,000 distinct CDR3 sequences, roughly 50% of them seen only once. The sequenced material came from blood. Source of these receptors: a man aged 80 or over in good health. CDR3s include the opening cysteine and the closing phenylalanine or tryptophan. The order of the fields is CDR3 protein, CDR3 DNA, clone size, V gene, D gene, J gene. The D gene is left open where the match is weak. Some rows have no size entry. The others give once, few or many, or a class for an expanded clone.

CASSTDRVLMNTQYF,TGTGCCAGCAGTACCGACCGGGTCCTGATGAATACGCAGTATTTT,NA,TRBV28,NA,TRBJ2-3
CASSQRLAGGPSSINEQFF,TGCGCCAGCAGCCAGAGACTAGCGGGAGGGCCCTCGAGTATAAATGAGCAGTTCTTC,NA,TRBV4-3,TRBD2,TRBJ2-1
CASSVDQVETDTQYF,TGTGCCAGCAGCGTAGATCAGGTCGAGACAGATACGCAGTATTTT,NA,TRBV9,NA,TRBJ2-3
CASSLLGQGNGYTF,TGCGCCAGCAGCTTGTTGGGACAGGGGAATGGCTACACCTTC,few,TRBV5-1,TRBD1,TRBJ1-2
CASSLRGPQHF,TGTGCCAGCAGTTTAAGGGGACCACAGCATTTT,NA,TRBV12-3/TRBV12-4,NA,TRBJ1-5
CASSYARTGGGRYAYF,TGTGCCAGCAGTTACGCCCGGACGGGAGGGGGGAGATACGCGTATTTT,NA,TRBV6-2/TRBV6-3,TRBD2,TRBJ2-3
CASSPGNGGYTF,TGTGCCAGCAGCCCCGGGAATGGGGGCTACACCTTC,few,TRBV2,NA,TRBJ1-2
CASSYSKRGDTEAFF,TGTGCCAGCAGTTACTCCAAGAGGGGAGACACTGAAGCTTTCTTT,NA,TRBV6-5,NA,TRBJ1-1
CASSLMIAGDNEQFF,TGTGCCAGCAGCTTAATGATAGCGGGTGACAATGAGCAGTTCTTC,NA,TRBV7-3,TRBD2,TRBJ2-1
CASSSSGTGGGELFF,TGTGCCAGCAGTTCGTCCGGGACAGGGGGCGGGGAGCTGTTTTTT,NA,TRBV7-2,TRBD1,TRBJ2-2
CASSSGQGGHEQYF,TGCGCCAGCAGCTCGGGACAGGGGGGCCACGAGCAGTACTTC,NA,TRBV5-1,TRBD1,TRBJ2-7
CSANGQGSGYTF,TGCAGCGCGAATGGACAGGGGAGCGGCTACACCTTC,NA,TRBV29-1,TRBD1,TRBJ1-2
CSARGGSGRMNNEQFF,TGCAGTGCTAGAGGGGGGAGCGGGAGGATGAACAATGAGCAGTTCTTC,once,TRBV20-1,TRBD2,TRBJ2-1
CAISEGLDQETQYF,TGTGCCATCAGTGAAGGGCTAGACCAAGAGACCCAGTACTTC,few,TRBV10-3,NA,TRBJ2-5
CSVDGTGHRDAYF,TGCAGCGTTGACGGGACGGGGCACAGAGACGCGTATTTT,NA,TRBV29-1,NA,TRBJ2-3
CASNPDRDFPFF,TGTGCCAGCAACCCGGACAGGGATTTTCCGTTCTTC,few,TRBV6-2/TRBV6-3,TRBD1,TRBJ2-1
CATSDLFRETQYF,TGTGCCACCAGTGATTTGTTTAGGGAGACCCAGTACTTC,NA,TRBV24-1,NA,TRBJ2-5
CASSPTGVGYGYTF,TGCGCCAGCAGCCCGACAGGGGTTGGCTATGGCTACACCTTC,NA,TRBV5-1,TRBD1,TRBJ1-2
CASSLAGYSPLHF,TGCGCCAGCAGCTTGGCCGGGTATTCACCCCTCCACTTT,NA,TRBV5-1,NA,TRBJ1-6
CASSGGLTTSYEQYF,TGTGCCAGTTCGGGGGGCCTGACGACGAGCTACGAGCAGTACTTC,NA,TRBV3-1,NA,TRBJ2-7
CAWSSQGVNEQYF,TGTGCCTGGAGTTCCCAGGGGGTAAACGAGCAGTACTTC,NA,TRBV30,TRBD1,TRBJ2-7